The source of this T cell receptor (beta chain) is a study of OX40 agonist ivuxolimab in advanced cancers. As for the study in general: Three patients, one with hepatocellular carcinoma and two with cutaneous melanoma, responded partially. Regarding the study as a whole: Among the lowest peripheral clonal expansion occurred in 0.1-3.0 mg/kg partial responders.

The method was immunoSEQ multiplex PCR; TCRdb's version includes in-frame clones alone and lacks a portion of them. The table shows some 86,000 clones, with 80% to 95% occurring only once. About this clone: The antigen is unknown.

V lost 0 bases, J lost 0 bases, and 13 bases lay in between. The CDR3 contains 16 residues. The germline CDR1 and CDR2 sequences are SGHRS and YFSETQ. Sampling of blood occurred at baseline, cycle 4 day 1, and cycle 7 day 1. V usage is TRBV5-1 and J usage is TRBJ2-7, with D hard to call. The sample in question was CD4+ or CD8+ T cells sorted from blood, obtained in a trial of the OX40 agonist ivuxolimab. The TCR was taken from an adult with an advanced solid tumor such as melanoma, head and neck, liver or kidney cancer. CDR3 sequence (DNA): TGCGCCAGCAGCTTGGATGTCCGGCGAAGCTCCTACGAGCAGTACTTC. This encodes CASSLDVRRSSYEQYF.